These 2 T cell receptor beta chains were all obtained from the same sample, sequenced in a study of technical replicates of blood from a handful of donors. This table comes from immunoSEQ multiplex PCR, and its TCRdb copy is limited to in-frame clones, with some not included. This table holds 90,000 or so clones, 95% found once. The sample comprised T cells isolated from PBMCs. These receptors were collected from a human donor in good health.

The genes are TRBV12-5 and TRBJ2-1; 7 bases line up with TRBD2. The CDR3 covers 14 residues. J lost 8 bases, V lost 1 base, and 5 bases had no gene match. CDR1 LGHNT and CDR2 FRNRAP come from the germline V gene. In nucleotides, the CDR3 is TGTGCTAGTGGTTTGGGGCGGGAGTTCCATGAGCAGTTCTTC. This sequence encodes CASGLGREFHEQFF. Complete variable domain (other parts from reference TRBV12-5 and TRBJ2-1): DARVTQTPRHKVTEMGQEVTMRCQPILGHNTVFWYRQTMMQGLELLAYFRNRAPLDDSGMPKDRFSAEMPDATLATLKIQPSEPRDSAVYFCASGLGREFHEQFFGPGTRLTVL.

This clone was observed a few times. The V call is TRBV6-1, the J call TRBJ1-4; 7 bases match TRBD1. CDR1 MNHNS and CDR2 SASEGT come from the germline V gene. CDR3 length equals 14 residues. V lost 6 bases to trimming and J lost 0 bases; unmatched junction nucleotides: 1. The CDR3 sequence: CASRQGATNEKLFF. CDR3 coding DNA: TGTGCCAGCAGGCAGGGGGCAACTAATGAAAAACTGTTTTTT.